This T cell receptor beta chain was obtained from a study of T cells in Graves' hyperthyroidism and ophthalmopathy. CDR1 MNHEY and CDR2 SVGEGT come from the germline V gene. Trimming removed 0 bases from V and 4 bases from J, with 9 bases in between. The CDR3 has 14 residues. Researchers amplified the TCR beta CDR3 regions from RNA transcripts. Primed by the HTBI set, a first-round RT-PCR was run on the TCR CDR3. TCRdb ran MiXCR on the multiplex PCR reads and lists one entry per CDR3 protein. The sample has over 550,000 distinct CDR3 sequences; approximately 15% are singletons. The PBMCs studied were ones that came from 10 ml fresh peripheral blood.

The origin of this receptor is a woman between 18 and 29 years old with Graves' hyperthyroidism. The J gene is TRBJ2-5, the V gene TRBV6-2 or TRBV6-3, with D unresolved. The specimen was blood. The CDR3 sequence is CASSYSGTLETQYF. The CDR3 DNA is TGTGCCAGCAGTTACTCGGGTACTTTAGAGACCCAGTACTTC.